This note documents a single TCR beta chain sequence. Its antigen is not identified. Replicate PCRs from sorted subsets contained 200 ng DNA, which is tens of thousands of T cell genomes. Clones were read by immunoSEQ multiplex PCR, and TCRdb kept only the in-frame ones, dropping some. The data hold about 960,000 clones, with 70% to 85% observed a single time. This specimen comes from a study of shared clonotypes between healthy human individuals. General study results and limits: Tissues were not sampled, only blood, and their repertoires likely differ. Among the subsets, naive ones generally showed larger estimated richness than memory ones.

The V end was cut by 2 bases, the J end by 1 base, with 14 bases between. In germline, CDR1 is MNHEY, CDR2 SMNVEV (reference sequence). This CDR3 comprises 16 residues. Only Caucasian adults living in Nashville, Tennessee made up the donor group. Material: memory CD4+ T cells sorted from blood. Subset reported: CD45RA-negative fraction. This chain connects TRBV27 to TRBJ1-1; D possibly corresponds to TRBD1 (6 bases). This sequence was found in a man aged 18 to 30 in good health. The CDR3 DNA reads TGTGCCAGCAGTTTACTAATGGGGGCTTGGAACACTGAAGCTTTCTTT. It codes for CASSLLMGAWNTEAFF.